Reported below is one T cell receptor (beta chain). Its specificity is unknown. This sample was included in a study of OX40 agonist ivuxolimab in advanced cancers. Study overall: Mean age approximately 66 years, range about 20 to 85; 82.7% male. There were three patients with partial responses, one having hepatocellular carcinoma and two cutaneous melanoma.

Study outcomes and limitations: Antigen specificity was not determined for the expanded peripheral T cells.

The CDR3 is made up of 15 amino acids. CDR1 and CDR2 from the germline V gene are MRHNA and SNTAGT. Trimming at V came to 3 bases and at J to 6 bases, leaving 1 base not matched to a gene. TCRdb's copy holds only in-frame clones and misses some; the assay was immunoSEQ multiplex PCR. The repertoire holds tens of thousands of clones, with 85% to 90% as singletons. Patients with a history of autoimmune disease or on systemic immunosuppression were excluded. The chain carries TRBV6-4 and TRBJ2-1; 14 bases line up with TRBD2. This clonotype originated in an adult with an advanced solid tumor such as melanoma, head and neck, liver or kidney cancer. The specimen was CD4+ or CD8+ T cells sorted from blood, collected in a trial of the OX40 agonist ivuxolimab. The CDR3 sequence is CASSEGTSGSNEQFF. CDR3 sequence (DNA): TGTGCCAGCAGTGAAGGGACTAGCGGGAGCAATGAGCAGTTCTTC.